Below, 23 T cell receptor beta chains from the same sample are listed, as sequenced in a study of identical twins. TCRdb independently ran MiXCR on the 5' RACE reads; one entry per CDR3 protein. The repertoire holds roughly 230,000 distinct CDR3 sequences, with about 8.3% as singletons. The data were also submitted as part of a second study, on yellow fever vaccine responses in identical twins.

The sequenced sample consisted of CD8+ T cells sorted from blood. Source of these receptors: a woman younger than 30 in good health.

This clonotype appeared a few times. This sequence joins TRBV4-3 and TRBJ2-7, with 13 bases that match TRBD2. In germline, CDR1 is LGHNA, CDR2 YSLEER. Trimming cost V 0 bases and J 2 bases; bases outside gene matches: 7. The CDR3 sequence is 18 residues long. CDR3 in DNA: TGCGCCAGCAGCCAAGATTTGGGACTAGCGGGACGAACCTACGAGCAGTACTTC. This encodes CASSQDLGLAGRTYEQYF.

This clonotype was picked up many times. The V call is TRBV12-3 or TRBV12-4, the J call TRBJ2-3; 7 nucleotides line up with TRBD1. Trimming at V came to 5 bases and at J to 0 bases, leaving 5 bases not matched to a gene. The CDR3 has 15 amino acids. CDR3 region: CASSPWDSSTDTQYF. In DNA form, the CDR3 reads TGTGCCAGCAGTCCCTGGGACAGTAGCACAGATACGCAGTATTTT.

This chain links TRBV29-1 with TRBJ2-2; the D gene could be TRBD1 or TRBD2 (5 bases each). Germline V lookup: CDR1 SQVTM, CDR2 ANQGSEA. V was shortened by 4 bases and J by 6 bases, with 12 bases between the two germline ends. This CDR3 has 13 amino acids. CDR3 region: CSVAGTKAGELFF. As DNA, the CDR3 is TGCAGCGTTGCTGGGACGAAAGCCGGGGAGCTGTTTTTT.

CDR3 nucleotides: TGTGCCAGCAGCGTAGGTGGCACTAGCGGGGATGAGCAGTTCTTC. Translating gives CASSVGGTSGDEQFF. The gene calls are TRBV9 and TRBJ2-1; 10 nucleotides align to TRBD2. The V gene end was trimmed by 0 bases and the J gene end by 8 bases; junction bases not matched to a gene: 5. This CDR3 contains 15 residues. Germline V gene data show CDR1 as SGDLS and CDR2 as YYNGEE.

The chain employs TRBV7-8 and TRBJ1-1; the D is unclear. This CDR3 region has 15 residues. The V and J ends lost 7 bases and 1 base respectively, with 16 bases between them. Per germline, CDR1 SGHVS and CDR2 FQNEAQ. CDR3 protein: CASKPLGKRNTEAFF. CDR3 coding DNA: TGTGCCAGCAAACCCCTAGGGAAGAGGAACACTGAAGCTTTCTTT.

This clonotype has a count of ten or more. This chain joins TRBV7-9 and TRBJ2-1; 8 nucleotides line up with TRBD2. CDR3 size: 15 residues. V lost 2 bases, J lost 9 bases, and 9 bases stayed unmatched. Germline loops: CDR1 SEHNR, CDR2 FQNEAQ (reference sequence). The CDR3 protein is CASSLSGRMSSEQFF. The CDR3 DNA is TGTGCCAGCAGCTTAAGCGGGAGAATGAGTAGTGAGCAGTTCTTC.

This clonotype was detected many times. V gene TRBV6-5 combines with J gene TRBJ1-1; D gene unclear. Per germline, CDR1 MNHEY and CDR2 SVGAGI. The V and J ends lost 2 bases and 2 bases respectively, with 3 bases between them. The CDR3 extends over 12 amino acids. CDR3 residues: CASSYTNTEAFF. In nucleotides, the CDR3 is TGTGCCAGCAGTTACACCAACACTGAAGCTTTCTTT.

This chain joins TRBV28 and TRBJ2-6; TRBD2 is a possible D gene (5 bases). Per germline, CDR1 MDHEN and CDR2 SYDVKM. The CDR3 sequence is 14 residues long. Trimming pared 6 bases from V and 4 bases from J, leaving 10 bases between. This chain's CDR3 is CASRPGVGANVLTF. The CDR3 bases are TGTGCCAGCAGACCCGGGGTCGGGGCCAACGTCCTGACTTTC.

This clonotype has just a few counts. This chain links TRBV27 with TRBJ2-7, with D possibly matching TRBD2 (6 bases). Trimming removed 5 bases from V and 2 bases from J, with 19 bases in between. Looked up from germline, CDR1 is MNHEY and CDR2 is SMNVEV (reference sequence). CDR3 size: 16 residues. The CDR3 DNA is TGTGCCAGCAGTCCTCTTTCGGGACTCCTACCCTACGAGCAGTACTTC. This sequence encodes CASSPLSGLLPYEQYF.

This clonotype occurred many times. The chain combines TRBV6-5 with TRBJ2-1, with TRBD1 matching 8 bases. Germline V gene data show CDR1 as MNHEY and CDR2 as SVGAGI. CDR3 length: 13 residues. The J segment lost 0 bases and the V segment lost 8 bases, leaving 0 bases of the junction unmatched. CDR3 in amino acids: CASGQGSYNEQFF. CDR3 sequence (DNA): TGTGCCAGCGGACAGGGCTCCTACAATGAGCAGTTCTTC.

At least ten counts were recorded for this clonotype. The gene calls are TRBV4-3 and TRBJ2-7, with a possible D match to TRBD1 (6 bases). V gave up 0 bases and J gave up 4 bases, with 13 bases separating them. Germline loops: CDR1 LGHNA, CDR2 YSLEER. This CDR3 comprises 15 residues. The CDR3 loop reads CASSQDVAGVYEQYF. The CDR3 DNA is TGCGCCAGCAGCCAAGACGTGGCAGGGGTTTACGAGCAGTACTTC.

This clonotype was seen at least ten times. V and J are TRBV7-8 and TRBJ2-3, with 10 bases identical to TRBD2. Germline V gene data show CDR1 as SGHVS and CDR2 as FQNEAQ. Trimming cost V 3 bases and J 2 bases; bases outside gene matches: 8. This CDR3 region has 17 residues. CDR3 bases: TGTGCCAGCAGCTTGAGGGGGCTAGCGGGGGACACAGATACGCAGTATTTT. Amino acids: CASSLRGLAGDTDTQYF.

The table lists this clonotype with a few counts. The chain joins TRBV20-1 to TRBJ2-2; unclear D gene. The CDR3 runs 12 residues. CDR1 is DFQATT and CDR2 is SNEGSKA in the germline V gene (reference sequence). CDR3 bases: TGCTCAGCCCCGGGTATCACCGGGGAGCTGTTTTTT. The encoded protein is CSAPGITGELFF.

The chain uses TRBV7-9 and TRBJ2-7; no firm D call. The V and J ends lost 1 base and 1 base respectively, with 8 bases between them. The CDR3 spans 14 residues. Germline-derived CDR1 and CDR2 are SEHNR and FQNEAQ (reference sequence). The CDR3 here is CASSLVEPSYEQYF. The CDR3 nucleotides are TGTGCCAGCAGCTTAGTGGAGCCATCCTACGAGCAGTACTTC.

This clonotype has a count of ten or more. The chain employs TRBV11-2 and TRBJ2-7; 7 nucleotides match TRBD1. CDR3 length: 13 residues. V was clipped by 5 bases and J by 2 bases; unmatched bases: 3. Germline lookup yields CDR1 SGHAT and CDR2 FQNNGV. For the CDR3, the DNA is TGTGCCAGCAGCCCGGGACAGACCTACGAGCAGTACTTC. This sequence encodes CASSPGQTYEQYF.

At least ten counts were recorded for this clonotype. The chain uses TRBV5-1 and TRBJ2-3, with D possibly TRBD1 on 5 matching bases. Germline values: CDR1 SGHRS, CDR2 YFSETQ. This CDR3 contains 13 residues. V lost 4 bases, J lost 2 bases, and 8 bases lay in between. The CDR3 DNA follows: TGCGCCAGCAGCCGACAGACCACAGATACGCAGTATTTT. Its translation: CASSRQTTDTQYF.

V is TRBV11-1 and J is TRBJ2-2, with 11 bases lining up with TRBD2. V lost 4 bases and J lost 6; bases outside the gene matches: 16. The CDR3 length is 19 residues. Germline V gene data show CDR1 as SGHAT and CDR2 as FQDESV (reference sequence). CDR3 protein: CASSSTITETSGIAGELFF. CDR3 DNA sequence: TGTGCCAGCAGCTCAACAATTACCGAGACTAGCGGGATAGCCGGGGAGCTGTTTTTT.

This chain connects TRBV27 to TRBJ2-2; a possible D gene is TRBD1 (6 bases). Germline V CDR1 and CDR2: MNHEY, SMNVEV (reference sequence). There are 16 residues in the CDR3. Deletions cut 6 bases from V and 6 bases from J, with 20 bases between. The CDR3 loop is CASSPGHSPVSGELFF. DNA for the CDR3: TGTGCCAGCAGCCCGGGACATTCCCCCGTCTCCGGGGAGCTGTTTTTT.

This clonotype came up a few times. The CDR3 bases are TGCAGTGCTAGATCCAACCTTTACGAGCAGTACTTC. As protein: CSARSNLYEQYF. The chain links TRBV20-1 to TRBJ2-7; no clear D gene. CDR1 DFQATT and CDR2 SNEGSKA come from the germline V gene (reference sequence). This CDR3 is built from 12 residues. Trimming pared 2 bases from V and 4 bases from J, leaving 9 bases between.

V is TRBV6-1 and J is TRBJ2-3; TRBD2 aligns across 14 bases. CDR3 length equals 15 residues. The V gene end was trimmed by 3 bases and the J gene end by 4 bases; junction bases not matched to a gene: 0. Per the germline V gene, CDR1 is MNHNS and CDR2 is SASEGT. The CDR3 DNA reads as TGTGCCAGCAGTGAGACTAGCGGGGGGGCAGATACGCAGTATTTT. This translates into CASSETSGGADTQYF.

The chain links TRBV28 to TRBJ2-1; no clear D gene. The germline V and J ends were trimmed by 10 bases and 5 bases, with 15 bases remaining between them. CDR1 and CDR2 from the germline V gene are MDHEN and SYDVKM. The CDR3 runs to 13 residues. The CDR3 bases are TGTGCCACCGCCAGCTCGATAAACAATGAGCAGTTCTTC. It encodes CATASSINNEQFF.

The CDR3 coding sequence is TGTGCCAGCAGTTACTCGGCTAGCGGGAAACTCACAGATACGCAGTATTTT. Amino acid sequence: CASSYSASGKLTDTQYF. This sequence joins TRBV6-2 or TRBV6-3 and TRBJ2-3; 9 nucleotides line up with TRBD2. The V segment lost 0 bases and the J segment 2 bases; nucleotides outside the gene matches: 6. The CDR3 has 17 residues. Germline V gives CDR1 MNHEY, CDR2 SVGEGT.

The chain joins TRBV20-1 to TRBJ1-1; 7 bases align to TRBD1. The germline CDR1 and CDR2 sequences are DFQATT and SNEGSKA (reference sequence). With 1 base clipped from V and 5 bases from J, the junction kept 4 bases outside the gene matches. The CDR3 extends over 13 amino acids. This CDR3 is CSARVRGGTEAFF. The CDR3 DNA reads TGCAGTGCTAGAGTCAGGGGGGGTACTGAAGCTTTCTTT.